Below are 28 T cell receptor beta chains sequenced from a single sample in a study of Ad26.COV2.S vaccination and SARS-CoV-2 variants. TCRdb keeps only in-frame clones here, not all; method: immunoSEQ multiplex PCR. The sample lists over 400,000 clones; roughly 87% were seen once. Noted treatment: some 19 received Ad26.COV2.S at low or high dose, single or two shots; five or six received placebo; per-sample allocation not given. Sampling happened 63 days after the first vaccine or placebo injection. This specimen consisted of peripheral blood, obtained in a trial of Ad26.COV2.S vaccine versus placebo. These receptors all stem from a person aged 18 to 65 who received the Ad26.COV2.S COVID-19 vaccine or a placebo.

This chain links TRBV19 with TRBJ2-7; 8 bases agree with TRBD1. This CDR3 contains 14 residues. Trimming took 4 bases from V and 0 from J; bases not matched to a gene: 2. CDR1 is LNHDA, CDR2 SQIVND, per germline (reference sequence). The CDR3 DNA reads as TGTGCCAGTAGTAGGGACAGGTCCTCCTACGAGCAGTACTTC. It encodes CASSRDRSSYEQYF.

The V and J genes are TRBV3-1 (or the pseudogene TRBV3-2) and TRBJ2-2; D possibly uses TRBD1 or TRBD2 (5 bases each). The V end lost 3 bases, the J end lost 4 bases, and 15 bases lay between the germline ends. This CDR3 has 16 residues. Germline V gene lookup returns CDR1 LGHDT and CDR2 YNNKEL (reference sequence). The CDR3 sequence: CASSQTGTIGTGELFF. CDR3 DNA sequence: TGTGCCAGCAGCCAGACCGGGACGATAGGCACCGGGGAGCTGTTTTTT.

In this sample, this clone turned up a few times. The CDR3 bases are TGCGCCAGCAGCCTGACGCCTTGGGGTTCACCCCTCCACTTT. It specifies CASSLTPWGSPLHF. This chain links TRBV5-1 with TRBJ1-6; D not resolved. Trimming pared 4 bases from V and 9 bases from J, leaving 14 bases between. The CDR3 sequence is 14 residues long. CDR1 is SGHRS, CDR2 YFSETQ, per germline.

Only one count was recorded for this clone. The V call is TRBV5-1, the J call TRBJ2-7; D not resolved. Trimming cost V 2 bases and J 4 bases, with 22 bases left between them. Germline V CDR1 and CDR2: SGHRS, YFSETQ. The CDR3 contains 17 residues. The CDR3 sequence is CASSFRSLPSREYEQYF. For the CDR3, the DNA is TGCGCCAGCAGCTTTAGATCTCTACCAAGCCGAGAGTACGAGCAGTACTTC.

CDR3 sequence: CASSVSGPPNEQFF. In nucleotides, the CDR3 is TGTGCCAGCAGCGTGTCCGGGCCACCCAATGAGCAGTTCTTC. The chain employs TRBV9 and TRBJ2-1; no definite D call. This CDR3 contains 14 residues. V was cut by 2 bases and J by 6 bases, with 12 bases left in between. Germline V gene data show CDR1 as SGDLS and CDR2 as YYNGEE.

The V gene is TRBV15, the J gene TRBJ2-1; no reliable D call. Looked up from germline, CDR1 is LNHNV and CDR2 is YYDKDF (reference sequence). The CDR3 has 15 residues. V was cut by 6 bases and J by 0 bases, with 12 bases left in between. The CDR3 reads CATSGLASSYNEQFF. CDR3 nucleotide sequence: TGTGCCACCAGTGGCCTCGCGTCCTCCTACAATGAGCAGTTCTTC.

The chain has TRBV27 and TRBJ2-7; possible D gene TRBD1, 5 bases. The CDR3 runs to 14 residues. Looked up from germline, CDR1 is MNHEY and CDR2 is SMNVEV (reference sequence). Trimming removed 0 bases from V and 4 bases from J, with 10 bases in between. CDR3 in amino acids: CASSLSGRVYEQYF. In nucleotides, the CDR3 is TGTGCCAGCAGTTTATCGGGCAGGGTATACGAGCAGTACTTC.

This clone was seen a few times. The chain links TRBV4-2 to TRBJ2-2, with TRBD2 matching 7 bases. The CDR3 contains 14 residues. Trimming removed 2 bases from V and 6 bases from J; junction bases left unmatched: 3. Germline CDR1 reads LGHNA; CDR2 reads YNFKEQ. The CDR3 loop reads CASSQSAGAGELFF. In DNA, the CDR3 is TGTGCCAGCAGCCAATCGGCGGGAGCCGGGGAGCTGTTTTTT.

The rearrangement joins TRBV7-9 to TRBJ2-3; D gene uncertain. The CDR3 length is 14 residues. V shed 4 bases and J shed 4 bases, with 12 bases lying between them. Germline CDR1 reads SEHNR; CDR2 reads FQNEAQ (reference sequence). Written as DNA, the CDR3 is TGTGCCAGCAGCTCCATCCTAGATCCAGATACGCAGTATTTT. Amino acid sequence: CASSSILDPDTQYF.

The rearrangement links TRBV27 to TRBJ2-5; D may be TRBD1 (6 bases). Germline V gene data show CDR1 as MNHEY and CDR2 as SMNVEV (reference sequence). The CDR3 spans 15 residues. V shed 5 bases and J shed 2 bases, with 15 bases lying between them. DNA for the CDR3: TGTGCCAGCAGTCCAACCCGACAGGTACAAGAGACCCAGTACTTC. Protein sequence: CASSPTRQVQETQYF.

This clone was detected only once. The gene calls are TRBV25-1 and TRBJ1-1; 12 bases map to TRBD1. Germline V gene sequence: CDR1 MGHDK, CDR2 SYGVNS. The CDR3 totals 15 residues. The V gene end was trimmed by 3 bases and the J gene end by 6 bases; junction bases not matched to a gene: 5. CDR3 DNA: TGTGCCAGCAGTGATCCGGGACAGGGGGCCCCTGAAGCTTTCTTT. Protein product: CASSDPGQGAPEAFF.

The chain employs TRBV7-9 and TRBJ2-7; D may be TRBD2 (5 bases). The CDR3 covers 13 residues. CDR1 and CDR2 (germline): SEHNR, FQNEAQ (reference sequence). V lost 10 bases and J lost 2, with 15 bases in between. The CDR3 DNA follows: TGTGCCACCTCGCCGCGGGTCACCTACGAGCAGTACTTC. Its protein product is CATSPRVTYEQYF.

This chain uses TRBV7-8 with TRBJ1-1, with D uncertain. The germline gives CDR1 SGHVS, CDR2 FQNEAQ. This CDR3 has 15 amino acids. V lost 1 base and J lost 1, with 10 bases in between. As DNA, the CDR3 is TGTGCCAGCAGCTTAGGGGCAGGACCGAACACTGAAGCTTTCTTT. Translating gives CASSLGAGPNTEAFF.

DNA of the CDR3: TGTGCCAGCAGCAGCATCTATGGCTACACCTTC. It translates to CASSSIYGYTF. This chain uses TRBV6-5 with TRBJ1-2, with D unclear. The CDR3 spans 11 residues. From germline, CDR1 is MNHEY and CDR2 SVGAGI. The V end was cut by 6 bases, the J end by 4 bases, with 6 bases between.

The genes are TRBV24-1 and TRBJ1-5, with 7 positions matching TRBD1. In germline, CDR1 is KGHDR, CDR2 SFDVKD. V shed 7 bases, J shed 4 bases, and the junction held 21 bases outside the gene matches. CDR3 length equals 19 residues. As DNA, the CDR3 is TGTGCCACCAGGGACCCCTGGGACAGCCCCAACTCTCCGAATCAGCCCCAGCATTTT. It codes for CATRDPWDSPNSPNQPQHF.

This clone was found a few times. The gene calls are TRBV19 and TRBJ2-2; 9 bases match TRBD1. CDR3 length equals 15 residues. Trimming removed 5 bases from V and 6 bases from J; junction bases left unmatched: 7. CDR1 is LNHDA, CDR2 SQIVND, per germline (reference sequence). The CDR3 loop reads CASSVWDRVAGELFF. The CDR3 region has the DNA TGTGCCAGTAGTGTTTGGGACAGGGTGGCCGGGGAGCTGTTTTTT.

V and J are TRBV7-8 and TRBJ2-7; TRBD2 might be the D (5 bases). CDR3 length equals 15 residues. Trimming removed 5 bases from V and 2 bases from J, with 16 bases in between. Germline CDR1 and CDR2: SGHVS and FQNEAQ. Here the CDR3 reads CASSPRTGSPYEQYF. The CDR3 region has the DNA TGTGCCAGCAGCCCAAGGACTGGATCGCCCTACGAGCAGTACTTC.

The chain links TRBV30 to TRBJ1-6, with D unresolved. The CDR3 sequence is 15 residues long. Per the germline V gene, CDR1 is GTSNPN and CDR2 is SVGIG (reference sequence). The germline V and J ends were trimmed by 3 bases and 7 bases, with 16 bases remaining between them. The CDR3 region has the DNA TGTGCCTGGAGAGCGGTTAGTGGGAGGAATTCACCCCTCCACTTT. The encoded protein is CAWRAVSGRNSPLHF.

This chain connects TRBV12-2 to TRBJ2-1; TRBD2, the table's D call, lacks a check against the DNA. TRBV12-2 is given as a pseudogene. This CDR3 is 19 amino acids long. The CDR3 sequence: CASRSGLAGDLNWDNEQFF. The CDR3 DNA is TGTGCAAGTCGCTCCGGACTAGCGGGAGATCTAAATTGGGACAATGAGCAGTTCTTC.

This clone was seen a few times. The genes are TRBV27 and TRBJ2-1; 7 bases align to TRBD2. The germline V gene has CDR1 MNHEY and CDR2 SMNVEV (reference sequence). V lost 2 bases to trimming and J lost 1 base; unmatched junction nucleotides: 5. The CDR3 contains 16 residues. The CDR3 here is CASSLGLAVSYNEQFF. The CDR3 coding sequence is TGTGCCAGCAGTTTAGGTCTAGCGGTTTCCTACAATGAGCAGTTCTTC.

The genes are TRBV19 and TRBJ1-5, with a weak D call TRBD1 (6 bases). Germline CDR1 is LNHDA and CDR2 is SQIVND (reference sequence). The CDR3 covers 15 residues. The V and J ends lost 5 bases and 0 bases respectively, with 11 bases between them. The chain's CDR3 is CASSRQVYSNQPQHF. The CDR3 DNA is TGTGCCAGTAGTCGACAGGTCTATAGCAATCAGCCCCAGCATTTT.

A note on this clone: The same CDR3 can be traced to other DNA sequences in this sample. The chain uses TRBV5-1 and TRBJ2-2, with D unclear. V lost 0 bases and J lost 6, with 9 bases in between. CDR3 length equals 14 residues. The germline V gene has CDR1 SGHRS and CDR2 YFSETQ. In DNA, the CDR3 is TGCGCCAGCAGCTTGGGCCTTGGGCCCGGGGAGCTGTTTTTT. The encoded protein is CASSLGLGPGELFF.

In its sample, this clone was seen once. The chain carries TRBV11-2 and TRBJ2-7, with a tentative D call TRBD2 (6 bases). Trimming removed 2 bases from V and 5 bases from J, with 13 bases in between. In germline, CDR1 is SGHAT, CDR2 FQNNGV. This CDR3 is 14 amino acids long. CDR3 in DNA: TGTGCCAGCAGCTTAAGTACCGGGAGCAACGAGCAGTACTTC. This translates into CASSLSTGSNEQYF. The full variable domain, completed using reference TRBV11-2 and TRBJ2-7, is EAGVAQSPRYKIIEKRQSVAFWCNPISGHATLYWYQQILGQGPKLLIQFQNNGVVDDSQLPKDRFSAERLKGVDSTLKIQPAKLEDSAVYLCASSLSTGSNEQYFGPGTRLTVT.

The gene calls are TRBV3-1 (or the pseudogene TRBV3-2) and TRBJ2-3, with 8 nucleotides matching TRBD2. Losses at the gene ends were 0 bases for V and 6 bases for J; bases not matched to a gene: 11. This CDR3 contains 17 residues. Germline values: CDR1 LGHDT, CDR2 YNNKEL (reference sequence). CDR3 amino acids: CASSQDWSGRGGDTQYF. The CDR3 DNA sequence: TGTGCCAGCAGCCAAGACTGGAGCGGGAGAGGGGGTGATACGCAGTATTTT.

The J gene is TRBJ2-5, the V gene TRBV30; D is possibly TRBD1 or TRBD2 (5 bases each). The V and J ends lost 5 bases and 5 bases respectively, with 12 bases between them. Germline V gene lookup returns CDR1 GTSNPN and CDR2 SVGIG (reference sequence). The CDR3 runs to 12 residues. In DNA form, the CDR3 reads TGTGCCTGGGCCAGGGAGAGGGAGACCCAGTACTTC. It encodes CAWARERETQYF.

The V call is TRBV4-1, the J call TRBJ2-1, with D possibly being TRBD2 (6 bases). CDR1 and CDR2 (germline): MGHRA, YSYEKL. V shed 6 bases and J shed 6 bases, with 15 bases lying between them. The CDR3 consists of 14 residues. CDR3: CASRFQGGSNEQFF. In DNA form, the CDR3 reads TGCGCCAGCAGATTCCAGGGAGGAAGCAATGAGCAGTTCTTC.

The chain joins TRBV28 to TRBJ2-1, with 7 bases that match TRBD1. Germline V gene data show CDR1 as MDHEN and CDR2 as SYDVKM. V shed 6 bases and J 14 bases; nucleotides not matched to a gene: 10. CDR3 size: 12 residues. CDR3 sequence: CASSPGQVPEFF. The CDR3, as DNA: TGTGCCAGCAGCCCAGGACAGGTCCCCGAGTTCTTC.

This chain connects TRBV12-3 or TRBV12-4 to TRBJ2-7; D call uncertain. The CDR3 contains 11 residues. Trimming shortened V by 5 bases and J by 4 bases, and 6 bases separated the two germline ends. In nucleotides, the CDR3 is TGTGCCAGCAGTGTCTTTTACGAGCAGTACTTC. It encodes CASSVFYEQYF.